This T cell receptor (beta chain) was identified during a study of cytomegalovirus exposure and HLA in healthy donors. As for the study in general: Among the 398 genotyped donors, 65% to 90% were placed in the Caucasian-associated ancestry cluster.

The primer mix had 60 Vbeta and 13 Jbeta primers. Produced via immunoSEQ multiplex PCR; TCRdb's table is partial and in-frame only. The sample consists of about 190,000 clones, 79% of them appearing once. The sequencing input was PBMCs. This clonotype was obtained from a woman in her 50s in good health and CMV-seronegative.

The CDR3 is CASKPGDDEKLFF. CDR3 coding DNA: TGCGCCAGCAAGCCAGGGGATGATGAAAAACTGTTTTTT. The rearrangement joins TRBV5-1 to TRBJ1-4; a weak D match, TRBD1 (6 bases). Trimming shortened V by 6 bases and J by 6 bases, and 12 bases separated the two germline ends. In germline, CDR1 is SGHRS, CDR2 YFSETQ. CDR3 length: 13 residues.